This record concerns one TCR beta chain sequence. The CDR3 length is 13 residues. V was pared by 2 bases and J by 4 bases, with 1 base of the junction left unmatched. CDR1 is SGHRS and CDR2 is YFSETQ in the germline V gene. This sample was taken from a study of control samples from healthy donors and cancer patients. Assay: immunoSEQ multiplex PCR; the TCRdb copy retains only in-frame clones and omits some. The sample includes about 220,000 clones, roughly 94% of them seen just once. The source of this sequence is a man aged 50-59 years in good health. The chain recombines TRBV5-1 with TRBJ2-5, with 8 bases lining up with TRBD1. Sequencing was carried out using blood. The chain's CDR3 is CASSFGQGETQYF. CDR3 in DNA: TGCGCCAGCAGCTTTGGACAGGGAGAGACCCAGTACTTC.